The rows below give T cell receptor beta chains drawn from one sample of a study of blood T cell repertoires in COVID-19. This table comes from immunoSEQ multiplex PCR, and its TCRdb copy is limited to in-frame clones, with some not included. The sample yields more than 20,000 clones, roughly 79% seen once. Sequencing input: peripheral blood. These TCRs come from an elderly man with active or convalescent COVID-19. Both conserved end residues are part of each CDR3. The order of the fields is clone size, V gene, J gene, D gene, CDR3 protein, CDR3 DNA. A D gene is named only where the DNA matches it firmly. Size is omitted from some rows. Given values are once, few, many or a class for expanded clones.

>-|TRBV15|TRBJ2-1|TRBD1
CATSSGGQGGNEQFF
TGTGCCACCAGCAGCGGGGGACAGGGTGGCAATGAGCAGTTCTTC
>-|TRBV5-6|TRBJ1-4|TRBD1
CASSTGTGLNEKLFF
TGTGCCAGCAGCACGGGGACAGGGCTTAATGAAAAACTGTTTTTT
>-|TRBV9|TRBJ1-1|-
CASSVSPDTEAFF
TGTGCCAGCAGCGTAAGTCCGGACACTGAAGCTTTCTTT
>-|TRBV7-2|TRBJ2-1|TRBD2
CASSSPFGSGIGEQFF
TGTGCCAGCAGCTCCCCATTTGGTAGCGGGATTGGTGAGCAGTTCTTC
>-|TRBV7-9|TRBJ1-2|TRBD1
CASSSSGQGGYTF
TGTGCCAGCAGCTCCTCGGGACAGGGTGGCTACACCTTC
>-|TRBV29-1|TRBJ2-7|-
CSAQRTASYEQYF
TGCAGCGCCCAGCGGACAGCCTCCTACGAGCAGTACTTC
>-|TRBV7-9|TRBJ1-2|-
CASSLPAGRVDGYTF
TGTGCCAGCAGCTTACCTGCGGGGCGCGTTGATGGCTACACCTTC
>-|TRBV7-2|TRBJ2-3|TRBD2
CASSYSGRNADTQYF
TGTGCCAGCAGCTATAGCGGGAGAAACGCAGATACGCAGTATTTT
>few|TRBV6-5|TRBJ1-1|-
CASSYFGENTEAFF
TGTGCCAGCAGTTACTTCGGAGAGAACACTGAAGCTTTCTTT
>-|TRBV11-2|TRBJ2-3|TRBD1
CASSLVRTGGNTQYF
TGTGCCAGCAGCTTAGTTAGGACAGGGGGTAATACGCAGTATTTT
>few|TRBV18|TRBJ1-1|-
CASSPPGGLVNTEAFF
TGTGCCAGCTCACCACCGGGGGGGCTGGTGAACACTGAAGCTTTCTTT
>few|TRBV7-5|TRBJ2-5|-
CVRSLGLVQETQYF
TGTGTCAGAAGCTTAGGACTAGTCCAAGAGACCCAGTACTTC
>few|TRBV29-1|TRBJ2-2|TRBD1
CSVTGTGAMLSGELFF
TGCAGCGTTACCGGGACAGGGGCTATGTTGTCCGGGGAGCTGTTTTTT
>-|TRBV7-2|TRBJ1-2|TRBD1
CASSPGTGLGYTF
TGTGCCAGCAGCCCAGGGACAGGGTTAGGCTACACCTTC
>-|TRBV28|TRBJ2-7|-
CAGVDSSYEQYF
TGTGCCGGCGTGGACAGTTCCTACGAGCAGTACTTC
>-|TRBV28|TRBJ2-7|TRBD2
CASRTGLAATYEQYF
TGTGCCAGCAGAACGGGACTAGCGGCTACCTACGAGCAGTACTTC
>-|TRBV29-1|TRBJ2-2|TRBD1
CSVSPQGARTGELFF
TGCAGCGTTTCCCCCCAGGGGGCTAGAACCGGGGAGCTGTTTTTT
>-|TRBV11-3|TRBJ2-6|-
CASSHSSGANVLTF
TGTGCCAGCAGCCACAGTTCTGGGGCCAACGTCCTGACTTTC
>medium-sized|TRBV6-2/TRBV6-3|TRBJ2-7|TRBD1
CASSWTGAYEQYF
TGTGCCAGCAGTTGGACAGGGGCCTACGAGCAGTACTTC
>-|TRBV19|TRBJ1-5|TRBD1
CASKVTGAISNQPQHF
TGTGCCAGTAAGGTAACAGGGGCTATTAGCAATCAGCCCCAGCATTTT
>few|TRBV9|TRBJ2-3|TRBD1
CASDPGQGEPDTQYF
TGTGCCAGCGACCCGGGACAGGGGGAGCCAGATACGCAGTATTTT
>-|TRBV6-2/TRBV6-3|TRBJ1-3|-
CASSYLGRQASSGNTIYF
TGTGCCAGCAGTTACTTGGGTCGACAGGCCAGCTCTGGAAACACCATATATTTT
>-|TRBV9|TRBJ1-1|-
CASSALGGGFEAFF
TGTGCCAGCAGCGCCTTGGGAGGAGGGTTTGAAGCTTTCTTT
>once|TRBV11-3|TRBJ2-4|-
CASSNGGAKNIQYF
TGTGCCAGCAGCAACGGGGGAGCCAAAAACATTCAGTACTTC
>-|TRBV6-5|TRBJ2-7|TRBD2
CASSYRGGADYEQYF
TGTGCCAGCAGTTATCGGGGGGGCGCGGACTACGAGCAGTACTTC
>-|TRBV5-1|TRBJ1-6|TRBD1
CASSPTTGVNSPLHF
TGCGCCAGCAGCCCGACGACAGGGGTAAATTCACCCCTCCACTTT
>-|TRBV11-2|TRBJ2-1|TRBD2
CASSLGRGVYNEQFF
TGTGCCAGCAGTCTCGGGCGGGGGGTTTACAATGAGCAGTTCTTC
>-|TRBV4-2|TRBJ2-1|-
CASSQVLIRDSYNEQFF
TGTGCCAGCAGCCAGGTGTTAATACGGGACTCCTACAATGAGCAGTTCTTC
>-|TRBV7-2|TRBJ2-2|-
CASRVDYNTGELFF
TGTGCCAGCCGCGTGGACTATAACACCGGGGAGCTGTTTTTT
>-|TRBV14|TRBJ2-1|TRBD1
CASSPILTGGYNEQFF
TGTGCCAGCAGCCCAATCCTGACAGGGGGCTACAATGAGCAGTTCTTC
>-|TRBV11-2|TRBJ2-7|TRBD1
CASSFRTGGGEQYF
TGTGCCAGCAGCTTTCGGACAGGGGGCGGTGAGCAGTACTTC
>-|TRBV2|TRBJ1-6|-
CASMLRVQLGDSPLHF
TGTGCCAGCATGCTAAGGGTTCAATTAGGGGATTCACCCCTCCACTTT
>-|TRBV12-3/TRBV12-4|TRBJ2-7|-
CASSLGGTPYF
TGTGCCAGCAGCTTAGGGGGGACACCGTACTTC